Listed here are 27 T cell receptor beta chains from one sample, sequenced in a study of blood T cell repertoires in COVID-19. TCRdb's table, derived via immunoSEQ multiplex PCR, lists solely in-frame clones and lacks some. The sample shows some 220,000 clones, 85% of them seen only once. The sequencing input was peripheral blood. These receptors came from a woman in her 70s with COVID-19, enrolled during active disease.

The chain combines TRBV4-1 with TRBJ2-7, with 7 bases fitting TRBD2. Looked up from germline, CDR1 is MGHRA and CDR2 is YSYEKL. Unmatched junction bases numbered 12, after V lost 1 base and J lost 6 bases. The CDR3 is 16 residues long. CDR3 sequence: CASSQGRLAEKGEQYF. The CDR3 coding sequence is TGCGCCAGCAGCCAAGGTCGTCTAGCGGAAAAGGGCGAGCAGTACTTC.

V and J are TRBV7-2 and TRBJ2-5; 9 positions match TRBD2. Germline-derived CDR1 and CDR2 are SGHTA and FQGNSA. The CDR3 is 14 residues long. The ends lost 7 bases at V and 1 base at J; junction bases unmatched: 4. The CDR3 nucleotides read TGTGCCAGCAACAGGCGGGGGGGCCAAGAGACCCAGTACTTC. The encoded protein is CASNRRGGQETQYF.

This chain joins TRBV7-2 and TRBJ1-1; 7 bases agree with TRBD1. Germline-derived CDR1 and CDR2 are SGHTA and FQGNSA. Germline trimming cut 4 bases from V and 5 bases from J; bases unmatched to any gene: 7. This CDR3 spans 14 amino acids. This CDR3 reads CASSSGQVGTEAFF. The CDR3 region has the DNA TGTGCCAGCAGCTCCGGACAGGTGGGAACTGAAGCTTTCTTT.

Here the CDR3 reads CASSPPSGVGTEAFF. The CDR3 region has the DNA TGTGCCAGCTCACCACCGTCGGGGGTAGGCACTGAAGCTTTCTTT. The rearrangement links TRBV18 to TRBJ1-1, with TRBD1 as a possible D gene (5 bases). Deletions cut 0 bases from V and 4 bases from J, with 12 bases between. This CDR3 comprises 15 residues. Germline lookup yields CDR1 KGHSH and CDR2 LQKENI. The variable domain in full, completed from reference TRBV18 and TRBJ1-1, reads NAGVMQNPRHLVRRRGQEARLRCSPMKGHSHVYWYRQLPEEGLKFMVYLQKENIIDESGMPKERFSAEFPKEGPSILRIQQVVRGDSAAYFCASSPPSGVGTEAFFGQGTRLTVV.

The chain carries TRBV3-1 (or the pseudogene TRBV3-2) and TRBJ2-7; D not resolved. CDR1 and CDR2 (germline): LGHDT, YNNKEL (reference sequence). Deletions cut 2 bases from V and 0 bases from J, with 8 bases between. The CDR3 covers 14 residues. The CDR3 sequence is CASSQNTNSYEQYF. The CDR3 DNA is TGTGCCAGCAGCCAAAACACCAACTCCTACGAGCAGTACTTC.

V and J are TRBV3-1 (or the pseudogene TRBV3-2) and TRBJ1-1, with D hard to call. The CDR3 sequence is 14 residues long. Trimming stripped 1 base from V and 1 base from J, with 7 bases between. Germline V gene lookup returns CDR1 LGHDT and CDR2 YNNKEL (reference sequence). The CDR3 nucleotides are TGTGCCAGCAGCCAAGCTCGACAGAACACTGAAGCTTTCTTT. This sequence encodes CASSQARQNTEAFF.

This chain uses TRBV6-2 or TRBV6-3 with TRBJ1-1; 7 nucleotides match TRBD1. The CDR3 covers 16 residues. Germline V gives CDR1 MNHEY, CDR2 SVGEGT. V dropped 0 bases and J dropped 6; count of bases not matched to a gene: 10. This chain's CDR3 is CASSYSRAGGISEAFF. DNA for the CDR3: TGTGCCAGCAGTTACTCGAGGGCAGGGGGTATCTCTGAAGCTTTCTTT.

This clone was counted a few times. DNA for the CDR3: TGTGCCACCAGTGATTCGGGTCGGGCAGGGGCTTTCTTT. The encoded protein is CATSDSGRAGAFF. The chain recombines TRBV24-1 with TRBJ1-1; a possible D gene is TRBD1 (5 bases). The CDR3 runs to 13 residues. Germline V lookup: CDR1 KGHDR, CDR2 SFDVKD. V lost 2 bases to trimming and J lost 11 bases, with 14 bases between them.

In its sample, this clone was seen once. The genes are TRBV30 and TRBJ1-5, with TRBD1 matching over 9 bases. The CDR3 extends over 16 amino acids. Per germline, CDR1 GTSNPN and CDR2 SVGIG (reference sequence). J was trimmed by 0 bases and V by 5 bases; bases with no gene match: 8. DNA of the CDR3: TGTGCCTGGGCCTACAGGGGGCAACTTAGCAATCAGCCCCAGCATTTT. It specifies CAWAYRGQLSNQPQHF.

This chain connects TRBV7-2 to TRBJ1-2, with D hard to call. Trimming stripped 0 bases from V and 8 bases from J, with 4 bases between. The CDR3 covers 11 residues. The germline CDR1 and CDR2 sequences are SGHTA and FQGNSA. This CDR3 reads CASSLAGGYTF. CDR3 nucleotide sequence: TGTGCCAGCAGCTTAGCCGGGGGCTACACCTTC.

This chain uses TRBV9 with TRBJ1-2; 9 nucleotides agree with TRBD1. After removal of 3 bases from V and 8 bases from J, the junction contained 5 bases not matched to a gene. The CDR3 spans 13 residues. The germline V gene has CDR1 SGDLS and CDR2 YYNGEE. CDR3 in DNA: TGTGCCAGCAGCGGGACAGGGGTTGACGGCTACACCTTC. Encoded protein: CASSGTGVDGYTF.

This clone was picked up one time. The CDR3 spells CASSGDRFSNGYTF. CDR3 DNA: TGTGCCAGTAGTGGTGACAGGTTTTCTAATGGCTACACCTTC. This chain uses TRBV19 with TRBJ1-2, with D perhaps matching TRBD1 (6 bases). This CDR3 has 14 amino acids. Trimming cost V 5 bases and J 6 bases, with 16 bases left between them. The germline CDR1 and CDR2 sequences are LNHDA and SQIVND (reference sequence).

This clone was observed a handful of times. This sequence joins TRBV19 and TRBJ1-2; D perhaps matches TRBD1 (5 bases). Germline lookup yields CDR1 LNHDA and CDR2 SQIVND (reference sequence). V was trimmed by 3 bases and J by 8 bases, leaving 10 bases between them. The CDR3 is 12 amino acids. The CDR3 DNA reads TGTGCCAGTAGTATTACCACAGGAGGCTACACCTTC. Residues: CASSITTGGYTF.

This chain connects TRBV5-1 to TRBJ1-2, with 7 bases matching TRBD1. CDR1 is SGHRS and CDR2 is YFSETQ in the germline V gene. This CDR3 has 14 amino acids. With V trimmed by 1 base and J by 4 bases, 4 bases remained unmatched. The chain's CDR3 is CASSLSGGGYGYTF. The CDR3 DNA sequence: TGCGCCAGCAGCTTGTCAGGGGGAGGCTATGGCTACACCTTC.

The J gene is TRBJ1-4, the V gene TRBV9, with TRBD1 matching 8 bases. This CDR3 is built from 15 residues. CDR1 SGDLS and CDR2 YYNGEE come from the germline V gene. J gave up 5 bases and V 4 bases, and 7 bases lay outside the gene matches. CDR3 coding DNA: TGTGCCAGCAGCACCCTGACAGGGGTCAATGAAAAACTGTTTTTT. Translated, it gives CASSTLTGVNEKLFF.

The gene calls are TRBV19 and TRBJ2-2, with 10 bases matching TRBD1. CDR3 length: 19 amino acids. The V gene end was trimmed by 3 bases and the J gene end by 1 base; junction bases not matched to a gene: 11. From germline, CDR1 is LNHDA and CDR2 SQIVND (reference sequence). The CDR3 bases are TGTGCCAGTAGTATTCCGGGACAGGGGTACGCCGGGAACACCGGGGAGCTGTTTTTT. Translation gives CASSIPGQGYAGNTGELFF.

This chain connects TRBV6-5 to TRBJ1-2, with D perhaps matching TRBD1 (5 bases). CDR3 length: 15 residues. V was shortened by 2 bases and J by 4 bases, with 14 bases between the two germline ends. The germline gives CDR1 MNHEY, CDR2 SVGAGI. CDR3 nucleotide sequence: TGTGCCAGCAGTTACCGGACAAACGCCGCCTATGGCTACACCTTC. Amino acid sequence: CASSYRTNAAYGYTF.

The chain uses TRBV27 and TRBJ2-1; D is perhaps TRBD2 (5 bases). V shed 4 bases and J shed 10 bases, with 20 bases lying between them. CDR1 and CDR2 (germline): MNHEY, SMNVEV (reference sequence). CDR3 length: 15 residues. CDR3 residues: CASSSLRGRDLEQFF. CDR3 nucleotides: TGTGCCAGCAGTTCCCTCCGGGGAAGGGATTTGGAGCAGTTCTTC.

J is TRBJ1-2 and V is TRBV6-5; weak D call: TRBD1 (6 bases). This CDR3 spans 15 amino acids. Germline V gene data show CDR1 as MNHEY and CDR2 as SVGAGI. V was cut by 6 bases and J by 8 bases, with 22 bases left in between. The CDR3 protein is CASRTAGQIATGYTF. Here the CDR3 DNA reads TGTGCCAGCAGGACCGCAGGACAGATTGCTACGGGCTACACCTTC.

The rearrangement joins TRBV4-3 to TRBJ2-5, with D tentatively TRBD2 (6 bases). The CDR3 covers 17 residues. V was cut by 0 bases and J by 1 base, with 15 bases left in between. Germline V gene lookup returns CDR1 LGHNA and CDR2 YSLEER. The CDR3 sequence: CASSQERPGAFQETQYF. DNA of the CDR3: TGCGCCAGCAGCCAAGAACGGCCGGGAGCCTTCCAAGAGACCCAGTACTTC.

The rearrangement links TRBV24-1 to TRBJ2-1; 16 positions agree with TRBD2. There are 19 residues in the CDR3. CDR1 is KGHDR, CDR2 SFDVKD, per germline. V lost 3 bases to trimming and J lost 6 bases; unmatched junction nucleotides: 10. The CDR3 reads CATSDGAGTSGGAGNEQFF. The DNA for the CDR3 is TGTGCCACCAGTGATGGCGCCGGGACTAGCGGGGGGGCCGGCAATGAGCAGTTCTTC.

Only a few counts were recorded for this clone. The chain recombines TRBV29-1 with TRBJ1-1; D perhaps matches TRBD1 (6 bases). Trimming removed 3 bases at V and 2 bases at J, with 16 bases between. Germline CDR1 reads SQVTM; CDR2 reads ANQGSEA. This CDR3 contains 15 residues. In DNA, the CDR3 is TGCAGCGTTGAGGTTCGTGGGGGCGTTAACACTGAAGCTTTCTTT. Its protein product is CSVEVRGGVNTEAFF.

This clone is a singleton in its sample. The CDR3 region is CASSQEDLRAFF. CDR3 coding DNA: TGTGCCAGCAGCCAAGAGGACTTGAGAGCTTTCTTT. The rearrangement uses TRBV3-1 (or the pseudogene TRBV3-2) and TRBJ1-1; D unresolved. The CDR3 runs to 12 residues. In germline, CDR1 is LGHDT, CDR2 YNNKEL (reference sequence). V was pared by 0 bases and J by 10 bases, with 9 bases between.

V and J are TRBV12-3 or TRBV12-4 and TRBJ2-3; the D is unclear. The germline V and J ends were trimmed by 5 bases and 3 bases, with 6 bases remaining between them. This CDR3 has 12 residues. The chain's CDR3 is CASSPGTDTQYF. CDR3 in DNA: TGTGCCAGCAGTCCCGGGACAGATACGCAGTATTTT.

The J gene is TRBJ2-5, the V gene TRBV7-6, with 11 bases fitting TRBD2. The V gene's germline CDR1 is SGHVS and CDR2 FNYEAQ. The CDR3 is 16 residues long. With V trimmed by 3 bases and J by 6 bases, 9 bases remained unmatched. CDR3 sequence (DNA): TGTGCCAGCAGCTTGGAACTAGCGGGAGTGGGAAAGACCCAGTACTTC. Amino acids: CASSLELAGVGKTQYF.

This chain joins TRBV19 and TRBJ1-1; 9 positions agree with TRBD1. With 5 bases clipped from V and 3 bases from J, the junction kept 13 bases outside the gene matches. Germline lookup yields CDR1 LNHDA and CDR2 SQIVND (reference sequence). CDR3 length equals 17 residues. DNA of the CDR3: TGTGCCAGTAGTCCAACAATCTACAGGGACAGGGACACTGAAGCTTTCTTT. Its translation: CASSPTIYRDRDTEAFF. Together with reference TRBV19 and TRBJ1-1, the CDR3 gives the full variable domain: DGGITQSPKYLFRKEGQNVTLSCEQNLNHDAMYWYRQDPGQGLRLIYYSQIVNDFQKGDIAEGYSVSREKKESFPLTVTSAQKNPTAFYLCASSPTIYRDRDTEAFFGQGTRLTVV.

The V and J genes are TRBV4-3 and TRBJ1-2, with a weak D call TRBD1 (5 bases). V dropped 4 bases and J dropped 2 bases, with 14 bases sitting between them. This CDR3 has 15 residues. CDR1 is LGHNA, CDR2 YSLEER, per germline. The CDR3 coding sequence is TGCGCCAGCAGCCCCCGTGAACAGGAAAACTATGGCTACACCTTC. It codes for CASSPREQENYGYTF.